This is a list of T cell receptor beta chains from one sample in a study of graft-versus-host responses after intestinal transplantation. Assay: immunoSEQ multiplex PCR; the TCRdb copy retains only in-frame clones and omits some. The profile shows about 25,000 clones, over 35% of them singletons. This material consisted of alloreactive CD4+ T cells from a mixed lymphocyte reaction culture, taken before intestinal transplant. These receptors were collected from a human patient who received an intestinal transplant. Both conserved end residues are part of each CDR3. Some rows mark clone size as missing; the rest say once, few, many or name a class of expanded clone.

size	V	J	CDR3
.	TRBV5-6	TRBJ1-2	CASSFGWGTDYGYTF
few	TRBV5-1	TRBJ1-6	CASSLLARNSPLHF
few	TRBV6-6	TRBJ1-3	CASEQGAGNTIYF
.	TRBV7-2	TRBJ1-2	CASSLARVYGYTF
.	TRBV19	TRBJ1-5	CASNTYSNQPQHF
.	TRBV18	TRBJ2-2	CASSRLAGAGELFF
.	TRBV29-1	TRBJ2-7	CSVPTSPYEQYF
.	TRBV9	TRBJ2-3	CASSVGAHTDTQYF
.	TRBV19	TRBJ2-3	CASSVRGLFGTDTQYF
once	TRBV5-6	TRBJ2-5	CASSFQEAQYF
.	TRBV5-1	TRBJ2-7	CASSWRTGPYEQYF
.	TRBV5-4	TRBJ2-2	CASSSKQGYTGELFF
.	TRBV5-8	TRBJ1-5	CASSPGQSSQPQHF
once	TRBV5-1	TRBJ2-5	CASSLDPSGFQETQYF
.	TRBV7-2	TRBJ1-1	CASSWAPIEEAFF
few	TRBV4-1	TRBJ2-4	CASSQRALAGNIQYF
few	TRBV18	TRBJ1-2	CASSGVYYGYTF
.	TRBV6-9	TRBJ2-7	CASSGQRGRAGYEQYF
.	TRBV6-5	TRBJ2-5	CASRSPRETQYF
.	TRBV10-2	TRBJ2-7	CASSPVRAYEQYF
.	TRBV11-3	TRBJ1-1	CASRERGTEAFF
.	TRBV29-1	TRBJ2-1	CSADRRQGYNEQFF
few	TRBV27	TRBJ2-5	CASRTPSAGQETQYF
.	TRBV27	TRBJ2-1	CASSFFATAYNEQFF
few	TRBV7-2	TRBJ1-4	CASSSDRLGPGEKLFF
few	TRBV6-1	TRBJ2-1	CASNGRSSYNEQFF
.	TRBV18	TRBJ2-1	CASSPSQGNEQFF
.	TRBV6-5	TRBJ2-3	CASSYDRGRTDTQYF
.	TRBV4-2	TRBJ1-5	CASSQGGGYSNQPQHF
.	TRBV5-1	TRBJ2-4	CASSPASDRGNIQYF
.	TRBV7-2	TRBJ2-1	CASSLDSGNYEQFF